This TCR beta chain was sequenced in a study of blood T cell repertoires in COVID-19. As for the study in general: Sources were T cells, B-cell-depleted T cells, or PBMCs; the material itself was cDNA or gDNA.

Per the original data handling: Estimation of nucleated cell counts relied on the amplification of reference gene primers. Using immunoSEQ multiplex PCR, the repertoire was profiled, and TCRdb retains in-frame clones only, with some absent. V, J and clone size are taken as reported in that table, and D and trimming were inferred from the DNA itself. The sample lists about 170,000 clones, about 83% occurring once. Germline loops: CDR1 MRHNA, CDR2 SNTAGT. V lost 6 bases and J lost 8; bases outside the gene matches: 10. This CDR3 has 16 amino acids. The sample consisted of peripheral blood. This sequence joins TRBV6-4 and TRBJ2-1; TRBD2 agrees at 13 bases. The sequence was obtained from a woman of 80 years or more with acute or convalescent COVID-19. In DNA form, the CDR3 reads TGTGCCAGCAGCGCCTTTGGACTAGCGGGAGATCATGAGCAGTTCTTC. This encodes CASSAFGLAGDHEQFF.